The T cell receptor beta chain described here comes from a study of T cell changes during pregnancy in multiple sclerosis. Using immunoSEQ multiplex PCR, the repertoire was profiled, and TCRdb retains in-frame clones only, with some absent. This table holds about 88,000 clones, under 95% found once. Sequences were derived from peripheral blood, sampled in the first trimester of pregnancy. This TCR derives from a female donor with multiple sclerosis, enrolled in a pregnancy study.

The CDR3 bases are TGTGCCAGCAGTGATCGCCGGGACAGAGAATATGAAAAACTGTTTTTT. Amino acid sequence: CASSDRRDREYEKLFF. This sequence joins TRBV2 and TRBJ1-4, with 7 nucleotides matching TRBD1. The CDR3 runs 16 residues. V gave up 3 bases and J gave up 6 bases; unmatched junction bases: 10. Germline CDR1 SNHLY, CDR2 FYNNEI.